The entry below gives a single TCR beta chain sequence along with its context. What antigen it recognizes has not been identified. The sample holds no much larger clone one base away, and base qualities are not on file. This entry belongs to a study of early T cells in non-severe SARS-CoV-2 infection (dated by TCRdb to 2020 to 2022). Looking at the study overall: Because TCR sequencing was done on bulk RNA from unsorted whole blood, the alpha and beta chains could not be paired. The investigation overall reported the following: VDJdb matching was skewed toward anti-spike CD8 responses and likely underestimated virus-specific expansions by missing private and CD4 specificities.

The CDR3 holds 14 amino acids from the cysteine to the phenylalanine. The sequence is cut down to CDR3 DNA, 42 bases in frame from base 1. Via the germline V gene, CDR1 is SNHLY and CDR2 FYNNEI. The V and J ends are trimmed by 4 bases and 8 bases, leaving 16 bases between them. The library relied on 5' RACE. Instrument on record: NextSeq 500. In the TCR library protocol, unique molecular identifiers were attached to individual cDNA molecules to correct for PCR bias and sequencing error. Both TCR alpha and beta chains were sequenced, and tight co-correlation was observed between alpha and beta sequence abundances in each sample. From the authors' description of their analysis: V gene, J gene and CDR3 annotation of TCR sequences was performed with Decombinator V4. Expanded TCRs were defined as changing significantly between any two time points under a Poisson model with p below 0.0001. Abundances of TCRs were expressed as counts per million after normalisation to the total number of TCRs sequenced in each sample. MAIT TCRs were defined by TRAV1-2 paired with TRAJ12, TRAJ20 or TRAJ33, and iNKT TCRs by TRAV10 paired with TRAJ18. VDJdb, accessed on 1 November 2021, was searched for TCRs annotated for CMV, EBV and SARS-CoV-2, and TCRs annotated for more than one antigen were excluded. TCRdb reprocessing: public reads trimmed at Q25 with fastp, clones called with MiXCR, in-frame beta chains kept. One record per CDR3 amino acid sequence lists the most common genes and DNA. The V and J calls here are based on TCRdb, not the publication. In all, the sample holds roughly 90,000 distinct CDR3 sequences, and more than 13% of those were seen once. Around 3.3% of the sample belongs to the ten largest clones.

Set within a cohort of healthcare workers in London, UK, this nested case-control study involved weekly PCR testing of nasopharyngeal swabs along with blood sampling. Healthcare workers were recruited between 23 and 31 March 2020, during the week of the UK lockdown, and were followed weekly for up to roughly 15 weeks. This TCR was sampled from an adult who was a healthcare worker with PCR-confirmed SARS-CoV-2 infection or an uninfected control (not recorded which). Sequenced material: whole blood. The sequence is built from TRBV2 and TRBJ2-3; possibly the D gene is TRBD2, per 6 matching bases. DNA sequence: TGTGCCAGCAGTGCGGGGAGGTTGGAGTCTACGCAGTATTTT. It translates as CASSAGRLESTQYF.